This TCR beta chain was observed in a study of blood T cell repertoires in COVID-19 (dated by TCRdb to between 2020 and 2021). At the level of the whole study: Samples covering the acute and convalescent phases of COVID-19 were provided by collaborators in the United States, Italy and Spain. A de-identified subject ID, COVID-19 status, age in years and sex were almost always included in the sample metadata. Subjects who had been exposed to COVID-19, were actively infected with it, or had recovered from it provided the deeply sampled blood TCRbeta repertoires that made up the dataset. The repertoires were released in a freely available public database meant as a resource for research on the immune response to SARS-CoV-2. Where HLA class I and class II types were available, the types were taken from metadata supplied by the sample provider, not from assay-based typing. Samples came from the ongoing ImmuneRACE study (first 160 participants) plus 1,254 subjects from 6 global collaborators. The prospective study material was composed of cDNA or gDNA derived from T cells, B-cell-depleted T cells, or PBMCs.

General conclusions and limits of the study: Clinical and demographic metadata were provided uncurated, with the amount varying by source and participant.

The CDR3 runs 15 residues from the cysteine to the phenylalanine. Just the 45-base CDR3 DNA is kept, in frame starting at base 1. CDR1 and CDR2, per the germline V gene, are SGHAT and FQNNGV. The trim is 5 bases for V and 2 bases for J, with a gap of 16 bases between the germline ends. For this clone: Its specific antigen is unknown. No base qualities exist here, and no much larger clone lies one base off it.

TCRbeta CDR3 regions were amplified from genomic DNA by means of the immunoSEQ Assay, a bias-controlled multiplex PCR. The paper's processing steps were these. Nucleated cell counts per sample were estimated from amplification of reference gene primers within the assay. Sequence reads were collapsed and filtered to measure the absolute abundance of every unique TCRbeta CDR3 rearrangement. For each sample, productive Simpson clonality was calculated as the square root of Simpson's diversity index over productive rearrangements. Here the immuneACCESS table is served through TCRdb, limited to in-frame sequences with V and J called. Missing clones are a known gap in these copies; in checked studies unresolved V genes cover under half, and the rest lacks a known reason. V and J calls and clone size follow that table, whereas D and trimming were derived from the DNA. Present in this sample are 160,000 or so clones, approximately 75% of which were seen just once. The top ten clonotypes cover around 9.9% of the sample.

Collaborating institutions collected whole blood in K2EDTA tubes following their own protocols. For TCRbeta analysis, collaborators shipped samples as frozen whole blood, isolated PBMCs, or DNA extracted from either of those sample types. The receptor was isolated from a human donor in a cohort sampled during active COVID-19. The specimen sequenced was peripheral blood. The chain uses TRBV11-2 and TRBJ2-7, with the D gene call left open. The encoded CDR3 is CASSPPGTTTYEQYF. The DNA reads TGTGCCAGCAGCCCACCCGGTACTACTACCTACGAGCAGTACTTC.